This TCR beta chain was captured by sequencing in a study of T cells in Graves' hyperthyroidism and ophthalmopathy. There were TCR beta CDR3 regions amplified from RNA transcripts. HTBI primers drove first-round RT-PCR of the TCR CDR3. TCRdb passed the multiplex PCR reads through MiXCR, listing each CDR3 protein once. The sample consists of about 560,000 distinct CDR3 sequences, approximately 16% of them appearing once. V shed 6 bases, J shed 8 bases, and the junction held 11 bases outside the gene matches. The CDR3 is 15 residues long. Germline V CDR1 and CDR2: MNHNS, SASEGT. The chain carries TRBV6-1 and TRBJ1-4; TRBD1 aligns across 8 bases. Sequences were obtained from blood. This clonotype originated in a woman under 30 with Graves' hyperthyroidism. The CDR3 region is CASRWTGFGNEKLFF. The CDR3 nucleotides are TGTGCCAGCAGATGGACAGGGTTCGGGAACGAAAAACTGTTTTTT.